This is a list of T cell receptor beta chains from one sample in a study of T cells after yellow fever vaccination. TCRdb itself ran the 5' RACE reads through MiXCR, one entry per CDR3 protein. The repertoire holds a few hundred thousand distinct CDR3 sequences, with 6.2% as singletons. The sequences come from PBMCs, collected 5 days after the yellow fever booster vaccination. These TCRs come from a man aged 25-45 years who received the YFV17D yellow fever vaccine. The CDR3 runs from the conserved cysteine through the conserved F or W. A D gene is named only where the DNA matches it firmly. Only some rows state a clone size, as once, few, many or a class for expanded clones.

V gene	CDR3 length	clone size	J gene	D gene	CDR3 protein	CDR3 DNA
TRBV6-5	13	few	TRBJ2-5	NA	CASSYAPSETQYF	TGTGCCAGCAGTTACGCCCCCTCGGAGACCCAGTACTTC
TRBV25-1	14	many	TRBJ2-5	TRBD2	CASSDPRGLETQYF	TGTGCCAGCAGTGATCCGCGGGGGTTGGAGACCCAGTACTTC
TRBV5-1	17	few	TRBJ2-5	NA	CASRLNARTLGGETQYF	TGCGCCAGCAGACTCAACGCGCGGACCTTAGGTGGGGAGACCCAGTACTTC
TRBV25-1	16	few	TRBJ1-4	NA	CASSGRGTRVGEKLFF	TGTGCCAGCAGTGGGAGAGGGACCCGGGTAGGAGAAAAACTGTTTTTT
TRBV2	14	NA	TRBJ2-2	NA	CASSIRDFTGELFF	TGTGCCAGCAGTATTCGGGACTTTACCGGGGAGCTGTTTTTT
TRBV7-9	16	NA	TRBJ1-4	NA	CASSLSRKATNEKLFF	TGTGCCAGCAGCTTATCGCGGAAAGCAACTAATGAAAAACTGTTTTTT
TRBV20-1	16	few	TRBJ2-7	TRBD2	CSARSGLAGGRYEQYF	TGCAGTGCTAGGTCGGGACTAGCGGGAGGTCGATACGAGCAGTACTTC
TRBV20-1	15	few	TRBJ2-1	NA	CSARVGGGSYNEQFF	TGCAGTGCTAGAGTCGGAGGCGGCTCCTACAATGAGCAGTTCTTC
TRBV7-2	15	many	TRBJ2-1	TRBD2	CASRIAGGGRNEQFF	TGTGCCAGCAGGATAGCGGGAGGGGGTAGAAATGAGCAGTTCTTC
TRBV18	13	NA	TRBJ2-3	TRBD2	CASSGAGTDTQYF	TGTGCCAGCTCAGGAGCGGGGACAGATACGCAGTATTTT
TRBV29-1	12	NA	TRBJ1-2	NA	CSVDVGGYGYTF	TGCAGCGTTGATGTAGGGGGCTATGGCTACACCTTC
TRBV7-2	16	many	TRBJ2-3	TRBD2	CASNPPGREKADTQYF	TGTGCCAGCAACCCCCCAGGGCGGGAGAAGGCAGATACGCAGTATTTT
TRBV7-9	13	NA	TRBJ2-1	NA	CASSFSESDEQFF	TGTGCCAGCAGCTTTAGCGAGTCGGATGAGCAGTTCTTC
TRBV20-1	11	NA	TRBJ2-7	NA	CSASSSYEQYF	TGCAGTGCCTCGAGCTCCTACGAGCAGTACTTC
TRBV20-1	15	few	TRBJ2-1	TRBD2	CSARDSTSGNNEQFF	TGCAGTGCTAGAGATTCGACTAGCGGCAACAATGAGCAGTTCTTC
TRBV20-1	13	NA	TRBJ2-7	TRBD2	CSARSGLAYEQYF	TGCAGTGCTAGATCGGGACTAGCCTACGAGCAGTACTTC
TRBV7-6	15	few	TRBJ2-5	NA	CASSLRGAVGETQYF	TGTGCCAGCAGCCTTAGGGGTGCCGTCGGAGAGACCCAGTACTTC
TRBV20-1	13	many	TRBJ2-5	TRBD1	CSARAGQAETQYF	TGCAGTGCTAGAGCCGGACAGGCTGAGACCCAGTACTTC
TRBV6-2/TRBV6-3	15	many	TRBJ2-2	TRBD1	CASRPQGAPTGELFF	TGTGCCAGCAGACCCCAGGGGGCGCCCACCGGGGAGCTGTTTTTT
TRBV16	14	many	TRBJ2-3	NA	CASSPAGASDYQYF	TGTGCCAGCAGCCCCGCGGGGGCCTCCGACTACCAGTATTTT
TRBV12-3/TRBV12-4	15	many	TRBJ2-1	TRBD2	CASRKLAGAYNEQFF	TGTGCCAGCAGGAAACTAGCGGGAGCGTACAATGAGCAGTTCTTC
TRBV12-3/TRBV12-4	14	few	TRBJ1-1	NA	CASSPMAGRPEAFF	TGTGCCAGCAGTCCCATGGCGGGGAGGCCTGAAGCTTTCTTT
TRBV12-3/TRBV12-4	15	many	TRBJ1-2	TRBD1	CASSHGQAGDYGYTF	TGTGCCAGCAGCCATGGACAGGCGGGAGACTATGGCTACACCTTC
TRBV6-2/TRBV6-3	14	NA	TRBJ2-7	TRBD2	CASSDGLGMGEQYF	TGTGCCAGCAGTGACGGACTAGGGATGGGGGAGCAGTACTTC
TRBV30	15	NA	TRBJ2-2	TRBD1	CAWKLPGQATGELFF	TGTGCCTGGAAACTACCGGGACAGGCCACCGGGGAGCTGTTTTTT
TRBV12-3/TRBV12-4	18	many	TRBJ2-2	TRBD2	CASSGLAGGLGGTGELFF	TGTGCCAGCAGTGGACTAGCGGGAGGCCTGGGGGGCACCGGGGAGCTGTTTTTT